This entry is about one T cell receptor (beta chain). The data are from a study of blood T cell repertoires in COVID-19. Across the whole study: Whether acute or convalescent, the COVID-19 samples came from the United States, Italy and Spain. From T cells, B-cell-depleted T cells, or PBMCs came the material, which was cDNA or gDNA.

In the original processing: Amplification with reference gene primers provided the estimates of nucleated cell counts. Profiled with immunoSEQ multiplex PCR; TCRdb holds only in-frame clones, not every one. V and J calls and clone size are given by that table; D and trimming were obtained from the DNA. The repertoire consists of approximately 88,000 clones, with around 76% occurring once and the leading ten covering around 19%. Germline CDR1 and CDR2: MNHNY and SVGAGI (reference sequence). The CDR3 extends over 13 amino acids. V was trimmed by 7 bases and J by 2 bases, leaving 6 bases between them. The receptor was isolated from a woman aged 80 or over with active or convalescent COVID-19. Sequences were obtained from peripheral blood. This chain uses TRBV6-6 with TRBJ2-6; D gene ambiguous. CDR3 protein: CASTLAGANVLTF. CDR3 bases: TGTGCCAGCACCCTAGCTGGGGCCAACGTCCTGACTTTC.